These T cell receptor beta chains were read from a single sample in a study of blood T cell repertoires in COVID-19. The repertoire was sequenced with immunoSEQ multiplex PCR; TCRdb's copy has only in-frame clones and lacks some. The sample records 84,000 or so clones, approximately 86% being singletons. The material sequenced was peripheral blood. Receptors originate from a woman of 80 years or more with acute or convalescent COVID-19. The CDR3 runs from the conserved cysteine through the conserved F or W. The D gene is left open where the match is weak. Size tells how often a clone was seen (once, few, many) or the class of an expanded clone, and some rows leave it out.

j_call v_call d_call clone_size cdr3_nt cdr3_aa
TRBJ2-3 TRBV3-1/TRBV3-2 TRBD2 NA TGTGCCAGCAACAAAGGGAGGAGGGAGCGGGAGTTCACAGATACGCAGTATTTT CASNKGRREREFTDTQYF
TRBJ2-3 TRBV3-1/TRBV3-2 TRBD1 NA TGTGCCAGCAGAGGGACAGGTAGGCATACGCAGTATTTT CASRGTGRHTQYF
TRBJ2-7 TRBV2 TRBD1 NA TGTGCCAGCAGTGAATGGCAGGGGGCGAACGAGCAGTACTTC CASSEWQGANEQYF
TRBJ1-2 TRBV28 TRBD1 NA TGTGCCAGCAGACCCGGGACAGACAATGGCTACACCTTC CASRPGTDNGYTF
TRBJ2-3 TRBV7-2 TRBD2 NA TGTGCCAGCAGCTTAGCTAGCGGGTATACAGATACGCAGTATTTT CASSLASGYTDTQYF
TRBJ1-2 TRBV6-2/TRBV6-3 NA NA TGTGCCAGCAGTTACTCGTGGGAGGGCCAAGGCTACACCTTC CASSYSWEGQGYTF
TRBJ1-5 TRBV6-5 TRBD1 NA TGTGCCAGCAGAGCTGGGACAGGGTCTGATCAGCCCCAGCATTTT CASRAGTGSDQPQHF
TRBJ1-3 TRBV9 NA NA TGTGCCAGCAGCGTTTTTTCAGGGAGGTCTGGAAACACCATATATTTT CASSVFSGRSGNTIYF
TRBJ2-7 TRBV6-6 NA NA TGTGCCAGCAGTACAGTGCGGGCTGAGCAGTACTTC CASSTVRAEQYF
TRBJ2-7 TRBV28 NA once TGTGCCAGCAGTTTATTATGGGGCTCCCACGAGCAGTACTTC CASSLLWGSHEQYF
TRBJ2-1 TRBV5-1 NA NA TGCGCCAGCAGCTTGGTGGGGACACCAGGCTCCTACAATGAGCAGTTCTTC CASSLVGTPGSYNEQFF
TRBJ2-7 TRBV29-1 NA NA TGCAGCGTCAGGACTGGCTACGAGCAGTACTTC CSVRTGYEQYF
TRBJ1-1 TRBV4-2 NA NA TGTGCCAGCAGCCTCCTACCCGTGGGGGCCATGAACACTGAAGCTTTCTTT CASSLLPVGAMNTEAFF
TRBJ1-4 TRBV6-6 TRBD1 NA TGTGCCAGCAGTGCAACAGGGGGCGGGGGAGAAAAACTGTTTTTT CASSATGGGGEKLFF
TRBJ2-7 TRBV4-2 NA NA TGTGCCAGCAGCCGAGAAACAGACTACGAGCAGTACTTC CASSRETDYEQYF
TRBJ1-3 TRBV5-6 TRBD1 few TGTGCCAGCAGCTGGGACAGGGGTGGAAACACCATATATTTT CASSWDRGGNTIYF